This is a list of T cell receptor beta chains from one sample in a study of blood T cells in healthy people across ages. TCRdb passed the 5' RACE reads through MiXCR, listing each CDR3 protein once. The profile shows about 930,000 distinct CDR3 sequences, roughly 29% of them singletons. The same data also contributed to another study, on T cells of mothers and their children.

The sequenced sample was blood. The receptors originated from a woman aged 40 to 50 in good health. Each CDR3 is given without its conserved first and last residue. Fields, in order: V gene, clone size, J gene, CDR3 protein. Where a row states a size, it is once, few, many or the class of an expanded clone; other rows omit it.

v_call: TRBV7-9
clone_size: few
j_call: TRBJ2-7
cdr3_aa: ASSSPLTGTEPYEQY

v_call: TRBV5-8
clone_size: many
j_call: TRBJ2-7
cdr3_aa: ASSFPQGIYEQY

v_call: TRBV24-1
clone_size: .
j_call: TRBJ2-1
cdr3_aa: ATSDRTSWRREQF

v_call: TRBV20-1
clone_size: few
j_call: TRBJ2-1
cdr3_aa: SAPHLAGGHFSSNEQF

v_call: TRBV9
clone_size: many
j_call: TRBJ1-6
cdr3_aa: ASSYTGTGNSPLH

v_call: TRBV2
clone_size: .
j_call: TRBJ1-2
cdr3_aa: ASSDCQSNYGYT

v_call: TRBV4-1
clone_size: .
j_call: TRBJ2-5
cdr3_aa: ASSQAMASGGTYQETQY

v_call: TRBV2
clone_size: .
j_call: TRBJ1-4
cdr3_aa: ASKEVANEKLF

v_call: TRBV6-5
clone_size: few
j_call: TRBJ2-2
cdr3_aa: ASSYQTGTGELF

v_call: TRBV2
clone_size: few
j_call: TRBJ2-3
cdr3_aa: ASTLGLGTDTQY

v_call: TRBV7-6
clone_size: once
j_call: TRBJ2-1
cdr3_aa: ASTPRWSSSYNEQF

v_call: TRBV3-1
clone_size: few
j_call: TRBJ2-2
cdr3_aa: ASSQDVGGQNTGELF

v_call: TRBV6-2/TRBV6-3
clone_size: .
j_call: TRBJ1-2
cdr3_aa: ASSYEQGVKNYGYT

v_call: TRBV29-1
clone_size: few
j_call: TRBJ1-2
cdr3_aa: SVERGGVNYGYT

v_call: TRBV7-8
clone_size: few
j_call: TRBJ2-1
cdr3_aa: ASSSFSRSTNYNEQF

v_call: TRBV5-1
clone_size: once
j_call: TRBJ1-1
cdr3_aa: ASSLGLSGSMNTEAF

v_call: TRBV5-1
clone_size: few
j_call: TRBJ2-1
cdr3_aa: ASSYGLAANSYNEQF

v_call: TRBV7-3
clone_size: .
j_call: TRBJ2-1
cdr3_aa: ASSSGRGFEQF

v_call: TRBV5-1
clone_size: many
j_call: TRBJ2-5
cdr3_aa: ASSLNTRGSQETQY

v_call: TRBV5-4
clone_size: .
j_call: TRBJ1-2
cdr3_aa: ASSPDRDAGGCT

v_call: TRBV25-1
clone_size: few
j_call: TRBJ2-4
cdr3_aa: ASSESDRAGAKNIQY

v_call: TRBV3-1
clone_size: few
j_call: TRBJ2-5
cdr3_aa: ASSTSEVGGQETQY

v_call: TRBV30
clone_size: .
j_call: TRBJ1-1
cdr3_aa: AWSVLSEAF

v_call: TRBV7-3
clone_size: once
j_call: TRBJ2-7
cdr3_aa: ANSLGGTTSYEQY

v_call: TRBV28
clone_size: few
j_call: TRBJ2-7
cdr3_aa: ASSLWGGTYEQY